The clone carrying this T cell receptor (beta chain) was observed a few times. As yet, its antigen is unknown. V was trimmed by 1 base and J by 4 bases, leaving 11 bases between them. The germline CDR1 and CDR2 sequences are SGHVS and FQNEAQ. The CDR3 has 15 residues. TCRdb re-called the reads with MiXCR, one entry per CDR3 protein. Among around 430,000 distinct CDR3 sequences listed, about 42% were seen once. This sample stems from a study of T cell repertoires in cytomegalovirus infection. Background on the study: Used in the study were CMV epitopes, some recently identified and HLA-C-restricted, others well-studied and HLA-B-restricted. CMV infection together with matching HLA type was indicated by public TCR beta signatures.

Findings and caveats of the study: Accumulated public TCR beta family frequency recognized individuals carrying CMV together with the relevant HLA. Predominance within the ex vivo response was attributable to HLA-C-restricted CMV-specific TCR beta clonotypes.

Sequencing used cultured PBMCs, obtained from culture after CMV antigen stimulation. V gene TRBV7-8 combines with J gene TRBJ1-5; D is uncertain. The source is a human donor in good health (CMV status not recorded). Some clones in this sample may be carry-over from other donors' samples. The CDR3 protein is CASSLVLGLNQPQHF. For the CDR3, the DNA is TGTGCCAGCAGCTTAGTTTTAGGGTTGAATCAGCCCCAGCATTTT.